One and the same sample provided the 19 T cell receptor beta chains below, sequenced in a study of CXCR3-negative and CXCR3-positive naive CD8 T cells. 5' RACE with UMI labels generated the TRB cDNA libraries. With the 5' RACE reads reprocessed, TCRdb shows one record per CDR3 protein and no DNA. The table for this sample gives 50,000 to 60,000 distinct CDR3 sequences. Study-wide results and caveats: CXCR3-positive naive cells had more hydrophobic TRB CDR3s than CXCR3-negative naive cells.

These receptors lack a known antigen. Specimen: naive CXCR3+ CD8+ T cells from blood. Subset here: CD45RO-CCR7+CD27+CD95- naive CD8+ T cells expressing CXCR3 (TNR3+). The receptors derive from a human donor in good health. Some clones in this sample may be carry-over from other donors' samples.

The chain links TRBV6-5 to TRBJ2-7. The CDR3 totals 13 residues. Looked up from germline, CDR1 is MNHEY and CDR2 is SVGAGI. The CDR3 sequence is CASSYGVVNEQYF.

The CDR3 sequence: CASSGRGGVHEKLFF. This chain joins TRBV21-1 and TRBJ1-4; TCRdb indicates TRBD1, and absent DNA this call remains unverified. TRBV21-1 is flagged as a pseudogene. The CDR3 runs to 15 residues.

The rearrangement joins TRBV7-2 to TRBJ1-5; TCRdb names TRBD1, which stays unverified in the absence of DNA. This CDR3 region has 18 residues. The germline V gene encodes CDR1 SGHTA and CDR2 FQGNSA. The CDR3 loop reads CASSLRDPGIQGSQPQHF.

This chain uses TRBV27 with TRBJ2-3. The CDR3 sequence is 13 residues long. Germline V gives CDR1 MNHEY, CDR2 SMNVEV (reference sequence). This chain's CDR3 is CASSPNLADTQYF.

The rearrangement uses TRBV6-5 and TRBJ1-1. CDR1 and CDR2 (germline): MNHEY, SVGAGI. CDR3 length: 15 residues. Here the CDR3 reads CASSYSNEGNTEAFF.

The CDR3 spells CASSLVIRGTVEQYF. The chain employs TRBV11-3 and TRBJ2-7; the TRBD1 assignment by TCRdb is unverifiable without DNA. This CDR3 is built from 15 residues. Germline CDR1 is SGHNT and CDR2 is YENEEA.

This sequence joins TRBV15 and TRBJ2-1; without DNA, the TCRdb call of TRBD1 cannot be checked. The CDR3 has 15 amino acids. CDR1 is LNHNV, CDR2 YYDKDF, per germline (reference sequence). The CDR3 is CATSREQGLYNEQFF. Full variable domain (rest looked up from reference TRBV15 and TRBJ2-1): DAMVIQNPRYQVTQFGKPVTLSCSQTLNHNVMYWYQQKSSQAPKLLFHYYDKDFNNEADTPDNFQSRRPNTSFCFLDIRSPGLGDTAMYLCATSREQGLYNEQFFGPGTRLTVL.

This chain uses TRBV7-9 with TRBJ2-3; TCRdb selects TRBD2, and the lack of DNA leaves this call unchecked. This CDR3 has 16 amino acids. Germline CDR1 is SEHNR and CDR2 is FQNEAQ (reference sequence). The CDR3 sequence is CASSPPAGGLADTQYF.

This chain links TRBV29-1 with TRBJ1-2; TCRdb names TRBD1, which stays unverified in the absence of DNA. The CDR3 totals 13 residues. Germline-derived CDR1 and CDR2 are SQVTM and ANQGSEA. This chain's CDR3 is CSVEEAGDYGYTF.

The chain employs TRBV27 and TRBJ2-7. Germline CDR1 MNHEY, CDR2 SMNVEV (reference sequence). The CDR3 runs to 13 residues. The CDR3: CASSSRTPIEQYF.

The rearrangement uses TRBV7-9 and TRBJ2-7; as DNA is missing, the TRBD1 call by TCRdb cannot be tested. The CDR3 length is 15 residues. Germline V gives CDR1 SEHNR, CDR2 FQNEAQ (reference sequence). This CDR3 is CASSVGQGRGYEQYF.

This sequence joins TRBV5-6 and TRBJ2-1; the D gene TCRdb calls, TRBD1, cannot be checked with no DNA. This CDR3 region has 16 residues. The germline V gene has CDR1 SGHDT and CDR2 YYEEEE. The CDR3 here is CASSLDGQGAWNEQFF.

The CDR3 spells CASSLRQYEQYF. The V call is TRBV28, the J call TRBJ2-7; TCRdb's D call, TRBD1, is unchecked because there is no DNA. The CDR3 consists of 12 residues. CDR1 is MDHEN, CDR2 SYDVKM, per germline.

This chain joins TRBV14 and TRBJ2-1. The CDR3 loop spans 15 amino acids. Germline CDR1 SGHDN, CDR2 FVKESK. The CDR3 reads CASSQGNGDYNEQFF.

The chain employs TRBV5-6 and TRBJ2-5. The CDR3 length is 13 residues. The germline V gene encodes CDR1 SGHDT and CDR2 YYEEEE. The CDR3 spells CASSLQVQETQYF.

The chain employs TRBV20-1 and TRBJ1-1. The CDR3 loop spans 18 amino acids. Germline V gene data show CDR1 as DFQATT and CDR2 as SNEGSKA (reference sequence). The CDR3 here is CSARDRTAVRGENTEAFF.

The chain is built from TRBV29-1 and TRBJ2-5; the D gene TCRdb calls, TRBD1, cannot be checked with no DNA. The CDR3 runs to 17 residues. Germline CDR1 SQVTM, CDR2 ANQGSEA. The CDR3 sequence: CSVEAGQGLTLQETQYF. Full variable domain (outside the CDR3, taken from reference TRBV29-1 and TRBJ2-5): SAVISQKPSRDICQRGTSLTIQCQVDSQVTMMFWYRQQPGQSLTLIATANQGSEATYESGFVIDKFPISRPNLTFSTLTVSNMSPEDSSIYLCSVEAGQGLTLQETQYFGPGTRLLVL.

J is TRBJ2-1 and V is TRBV28; TCRdb reports TRBD2, a call that lacks DNA to check it against. Germline assignment: CDR1 MDHEN and CDR2 SYDVKM. The CDR3 is 17 amino acids. The CDR3: CASSSRSGEWAYNEQFF.

V is TRBV27 and J is TRBJ2-6; the TCRdb D gene call, TRBD2, has no DNA to confirm it. From germline, CDR1 is MNHEY and CDR2 SMNVEV (reference sequence). The CDR3 has 15 amino acids. CDR3 residues: CASARGVSGANVLTF.